Sequencing of this T cell receptor (beta chain) was carried out in a study of response to subunit inactivated influenza vaccine. Overall study results and limits: That few new T cells are recruited by each seasonal influenza vaccination was the authors' suggestion.

Remarks on this clonotype: What it binds is unknown.

TCRdb reanalysed the RT-PCR reads using MiXCR and keeps one entry per CDR3 protein. The table has 300,000 to 350,000 distinct CDR3 sequences, 20% to 25% seen once; the top ten hold 10%. The input for sequencing was PBMCs from blood, taken approximately 20 months after vaccination. This TCR was sampled from a man between 45 and 75 years old who received an inactivated influenza vaccine.

CDR3 bases: TGTGCCAGCAGTCCGCCGGGAACAGGGTTTAATGAGCAGTTCTTC. Protein product: CASSPPGTGFNEQFF. The J gene is TRBJ2-1, the V gene TRBV12-3 or TRBV12-4, with a possible D match to TRBD1 (6 bases). This CDR3 is 15 amino acids long. V was clipped by 5 bases and J by 7 bases, with 18 bases between them.